This T cell receptor (beta chain) was obtained from a study of blood T cell repertoires in COVID-19. Study-level information: Acute and convalescent COVID-19 samples came from the United States, Italy and Spain.

This CDR3 spans 16 amino acids. The V gene's germline CDR1 is SGHVS and CDR2 FQNEAQ. The V and J ends lost 3 bases and 5 bases, in that order; junction bases with no gene match: 6. TCRdb keeps only in-frame clones here, not all; method: immunoSEQ multiplex PCR. The sample holds about 430,000 clones; more than 75% are singletons and the top ten take roughly 0.97%. V usage is TRBV7-8 and J usage is TRBJ2-5; 13 bases are shared with TRBD2. Input material: PBMCs or T cells enriched from blood (not recorded which). The clonotype comes from a woman in her twenties or thirties with acute COVID-19. CDR3 protein: CASSLATSGGTETQYF. The CDR3 nucleotides read TGTGCCAGCAGCTTGGCGACTAGCGGGGGGACGGAGACCCAGTACTTC.